This T cell receptor beta chain was recorded in a study of response to subunit inactivated influenza vaccine. Each CDR3 protein is one row after TCRdb ran MiXCR on the RT-PCR reads. The sample carries 450,000 to 700,000 distinct CDR3 sequences, around 15% recorded once. Trimming pared 1 base from V and 3 bases from J, leaving 8 bases between. Germline CDR1 is LNHDA and CDR2 is SQIVND (reference sequence). The CDR3 consists of 14 residues. The clonotype was recovered from a man in his forties or fifties who received an inactivated influenza vaccine. V and J are TRBV19 and TRBJ2-3, with D perhaps matching TRBD1 or TRBD2 (5 bases each). Sequencing was performed on PBMCs from blood, taken about 13 days after vaccination. This chain's CDR3 is CASSIVEGTDTQYF. CDR3 DNA: TGTGCCAGTAGTATAGTTGAGGGGACAGATACGCAGTATTTT.